The rows below give T cell receptor beta chains drawn from one sample of a study of liver allograft versus peripheral blood T cells. TCRdb itself ran the reads through MiXCR, one entry per CDR3 protein. The sample holds 14,000 or so distinct CDR3 sequences; 20% are singletons and the top ten take 4.5% to 6%. The receptors come from a human patient who had a liver transplant. Some T cells may possibly be graft donor cells. Both conserved end residues are part of each CDR3. D genes are given only for firm matches. Size values are once, few and many counts, or a class for expanded clones, and some rows have none.

D: -; J: TRBJ1-3; size: many; V: TRBV6-1; CDR3: CASSNPGGAGNTIYF; DNA: TGTGCCAGCAGTAACCCGGGGGGCGCTGGAAACACCATATATTTT
D: -; J: TRBJ1-2; size: many; V: TRBV6-6; CDR3: CASSYASGDIYGYTF; DNA: TGTGCCAGCAGTTACGCATCAGGGGACATCTATGGCTACACCTTC
D: -; J: TRBJ1-2; size: medium-sized; V: TRBV18; CDR3: CASSPMGGADYGYTF; DNA: TGTGCCAGCTCACCTATGGGCGGGGCAGACTATGGCTACACCTTC
D: TRBD1; J: TRBJ2-1; size: -; V: TRBV15; CDR3: CATSRHGQGFNNEQFF; DNA: TGTGCCACCAGCCGACACGGACAGGGGTTCAACAATGAGCAGTTCTTC
D: TRBD1; J: TRBJ1-5; size: -; V: TRBV20-1; CDR3: CSATRGKINQPQHF; DNA: TGCAGTGCTACCAGGGGGAAAATCAATCAGCCCCAGCATTTT
D: -; J: TRBJ1-2; size: medium-sized; V: TRBV7-2; CDR3: CASSLAPGANYGYTF; DNA: TGTGCCAGCAGCTTAGCGCCAGGGGCTAATTATGGCTACACCTTC
D: TRBD1; J: TRBJ1-5; size: -; V: TRBV6-6; CDR3: CASSYSRDRVKQPQHF; DNA: TGTGCCAGCAGTTACTCCCGGGACAGGGTGAAACAGCCCCAGCATTTT
D: -; J: TRBJ1-2; size: medium-sized; V: TRBV7-2; CDR3: CASSLDGSRLYGYTF; DNA: TGTGCCAGCAGCTTAGACGGTTCAAGGTTGTATGGCTACACCTTC
D: -; J: TRBJ1-3; size: many; V: TRBV5-4; CDR3: CASSDARGLSGNTIYF; DNA: TGTGCCAGCAGCGACGCCCGAGGCCTCTCTGGAAACACCATATATTTT
D: -; J: TRBJ2-7; size: -; V: TRBV27; CDR3: CASSGAGYEQYF; DNA: TGTGCCAGCAGCGGGGCCGGGTACGAGCAGTACTTC
D: -; J: TRBJ2-2; size: -; V: TRBV19; CDR3: CATEFANRAGELFF; DNA: TGTGCTACGGAATTCGCCAACAGGGCCGGGGAGCTGTTTTTT
D: -; J: TRBJ1-3; size: few; V: TRBV5-5; CDR3: CASRPDIGLGAGNTIYF; DNA: TGTGCCAGCCGTCCCGACATTGGCTTGGGCGCTGGAAACACCATATATTTT
D: TRBD1; J: TRBJ1-1; size: many; V: TRBV6-5; CDR3: CASSYSMQTGAEAFF; DNA: TGTGCCAGCAGTTACTCGATGCAGACAGGGGCTGAAGCTTTCTTT
D: -; J: TRBJ2-1; size: many; V: TRBV27; CDR3: CASNNEQFF; DNA: TGTGCCAGCAACAACGAGCAGTTCTTC
D: TRBD1; J: TRBJ2-7; size: -; V: TRBV6-5; CDR3: CASSRSGGSSYEQYF; DNA: TGTGCCAGCAGCCGCTCAGGGGGAAGCTCCTACGAGCAGTACTTC
D: -; J: TRBJ1-2; size: medium-sized; V: TRBV19; CDR3: CASTRGAYLYGYTF; DNA: TGTGCCAGTACCCGAGGAGCCTACCTCTATGGCTACACCTTC
D: TRBD1; J: TRBJ1-2; size: few; V: TRBV27; CDR3: CASSLDGQGGNYGYTF; DNA: TGTGCCAGCAGTTTAGATGGACAGGGAGGAAACTATGGCTACACCTTC
D: TRBD1; J: TRBJ1-1; size: many; V: TRBV9; CDR3: CASSETGHLNTEAFF; DNA: TGTGCCAGCAGCGAGACAGGGCACCTGAACACTGAAGCTTTCTTT
D: -; J: TRBJ1-2; size: medium-sized; V: TRBV6-1; CDR3: CASSVTGFGYTF; DNA: TGTGCCAGCAGTGTTACGGGGTTTGGCTACACCTTC
D: TRBD1; J: TRBJ1-1; size: medium-sized; V: TRBV29-1; CDR3: CSGRTGVVTEAFF; DNA: TGCAGCGGAAGGACAGGGGTTGTCACTGAAGCTTTCTTT
D: TRBD1; J: TRBJ1-1; size: medium-sized; V: TRBV10-3; CDR3: CAISVDRENTEAFF; DNA: TGTGCCATCAGTGTCGACAGGGAGAACACTGAAGCTTTCTTT
D: TRBD2; J: TRBJ2-2; size: -; V: TRBV19; CDR3: CASSLRLASTGELFF; DNA: TGTGCCAGTAGTCTCAGACTAGCGAGCACCGGGGAGCTGTTTTTT
D: -; J: TRBJ2-7; size: medium-sized; V: TRBV18; CDR3: CASSPAQGFNEQYF; DNA: TGTGCCAGCTCACCGGCACAGGGTTTTAACGAGCAGTACTTC
D: -; J: TRBJ1-3; size: many; V: TRBV10-3; CDR3: CAISEGRDGDTIYF; DNA: TGTGCCATCAGTGAGGGCAGGGACGGGGACACCATATATTTT
D: -; J: TRBJ1-1; size: few; V: TRBV20-1; CDR3: CSANRDGNTEAFF; DNA: TGCAGTGCTAACCGAGACGGAAACACTGAAGCTTTCTTT
D: TRBD1; J: TRBJ2-7; size: many; V: TRBV6-5; CDR3: CASSPGQAPYEQYF; DNA: TGTGCCAGCAGTCCCGGACAGGCCCCCTACGAGCAGTACTTC
D: TRBD1; J: TRBJ2-7; size: medium-sized; V: TRBV27; CDR3: CASRPPGTGNEQYF; DNA: TGTGCCAGCAGGCCGCCCGGGACAGGGAACGAGCAGTACTTC
D: -; J: TRBJ1-6; size: -; V: TRBV12-3/TRBV12-4; CDR3: CASSFRGSDSPLHF; DNA: TGTGCCAGCAGTTTCAGAGGGAGTGATTCACCCCTCCACTTT
D: -; J: TRBJ1-5; size: medium-sized; V: TRBV6-2/TRBV6-3; CDR3: CASSIPAQGYAQPQHF; DNA: TGTGCCAGCAGTATTCCTGCACAGGGATATGCTCAGCCCCAGCATTTT
D: -; J: TRBJ1-6; size: many; V: TRBV6-6; CDR3: CASSSQGLNSPLHF; DNA: TGTGCCAGCAGTTCGCAGGGTCTTAATTCACCCCTCCACTTT
D: TRBD1; J: TRBJ1-2; size: medium-sized; V: TRBV18; CDR3: CASSPPSTTGAYGYTF; DNA: TGTGCCAGCTCACCACCTAGCACCACAGGGGCCTATGGCTACACCTTC
D: -; J: TRBJ1-2; size: many; V: TRBV6-5; CDR3: CASQAGGYGYTF; DNA: TGTGCCAGCCAGGCCGGGGGCTATGGCTACACCTTC
D: -; J: TRBJ1-2; size: many; V: TRBV28; CDR3: CASSVPQGNYGYTF; DNA: TGTGCCAGCAGTGTGCCACAGGGTAACTATGGCTACACCTTC
D: TRBD1; J: TRBJ1-1; size: few; V: TRBV20-1; CDR3: CSARGQFNTEAFF; DNA: TGCAGTGCTAGGGGACAGTTTAACACTGAAGCTTTCTTT
D: TRBD1; J: TRBJ1-5; size: -; V: TRBV24-1; CDR3: CATSDTDRVLQPQHF; DNA: TGTGCCACCAGTGACACGGACAGGGTCTTGCAGCCCCAGCATTTT
D: -; J: TRBJ1-2; size: -; V: TRBV7-2; CDR3: CASSGGTTIDYTF; DNA: TGTGCCAGCAGCGGCGGGACCACAATTGACTACACCTTC
D: -; J: TRBJ1-6; size: medium-sized; V: TRBV15; CDR3: CATKEEPGYNSPLHF; DNA: TGTGCCACCAAGGAGGAACCGGGGTATAATTCACCCCTCCACTTT
D: -; J: TRBJ2-1; size: -; V: TRBV27; CDR3: CASSLSEGASIRTLYNEQFF; DNA: TGTGCCAGCAGCCTGTCGGAGGGCGCCAGCATCCGTACTCTATACAATGAGCAGTTCTTC
D: -; J: TRBJ1-1; size: medium-sized; V: TRBV29-1; CDR3: CSVEVAAGYTEAFF; DNA: TGCAGCGTTGAAGTGGCGGCAGGGTACACTGAAGCTTTCTTT